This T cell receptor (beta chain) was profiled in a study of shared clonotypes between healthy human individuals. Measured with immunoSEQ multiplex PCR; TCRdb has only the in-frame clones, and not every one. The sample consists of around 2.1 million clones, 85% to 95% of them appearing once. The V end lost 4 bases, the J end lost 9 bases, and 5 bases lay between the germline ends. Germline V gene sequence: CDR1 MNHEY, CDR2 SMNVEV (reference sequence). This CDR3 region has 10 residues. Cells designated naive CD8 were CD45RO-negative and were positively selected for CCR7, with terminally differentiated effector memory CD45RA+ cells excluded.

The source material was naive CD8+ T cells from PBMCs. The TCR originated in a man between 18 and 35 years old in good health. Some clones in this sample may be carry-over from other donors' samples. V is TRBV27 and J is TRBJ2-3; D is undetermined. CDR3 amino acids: CASSYPTQYF. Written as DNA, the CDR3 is TGTGCCAGCAGTTACCCCACGCAGTATTTT.